This T cell receptor beta chain was documented in a study of T cells in Graves' hyperthyroidism and ophthalmopathy. Amplified TCR beta CDR3 regions derived from RNA transcripts. When the TCR CDR3 underwent first-round RT-PCR, the HTBI primer set was used. TCRdb reprocessed the multiplex PCR reads via MiXCR and lists one record per CDR3 protein. The sample lists about 400,000 distinct CDR3 sequences, approximately 15% occurring once. Any patient presenting with uncontrolled infection, other autoimmune disease, pregnancy or lactation was left out. On the basis of clinical symptoms, serum thyroxine and TRAb, thyroid ultrasound and orbital computed tomography, diagnoses were made. The CDR3 is made up of 14 amino acids. Germline V gives CDR1 SGHTA, CDR2 FQGTGA. Turning to this clonotype: One end of the junction is discordant with germline, which a read error may explain.

The specimen was blood. The sequence was collected from a woman under 30 with Graves' hyperthyroidism. The rearrangement links TRBV7-3 to TRBJ1-4; D possibly corresponds to TRBD1 (6 bases). CDR3 in DNA: TGTGCCAGCTCCTTGGGGGCAACTAATGAAAAACCGTTTTTT. It yields the protein CASSLGATNEKPFF. Based on the CDR3 plus reference TRBV7-3 and TRBJ1-4, the full variable domain is GAGVSQTPSNKVTEKGKYVELRCDPISGHTALYWYRQSLGQGPEFLIYFQGTGAADDSGLPNDRFFAVRPEGSVSTLKIQRTERGDSAVYLCASSLGATNEKPFFGSGTQLSVL.